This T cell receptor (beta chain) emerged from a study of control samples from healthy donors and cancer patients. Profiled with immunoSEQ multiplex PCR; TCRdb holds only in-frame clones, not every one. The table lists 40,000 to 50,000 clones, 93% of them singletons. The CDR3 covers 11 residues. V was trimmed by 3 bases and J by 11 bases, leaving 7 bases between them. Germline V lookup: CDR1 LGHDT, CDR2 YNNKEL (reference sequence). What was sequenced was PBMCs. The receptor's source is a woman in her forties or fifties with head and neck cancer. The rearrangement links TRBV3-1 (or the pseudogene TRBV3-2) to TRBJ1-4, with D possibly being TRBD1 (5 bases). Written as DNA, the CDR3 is TGTGCCAGCAGCCAGACAGAGAAACTGTTTTTT. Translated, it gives CASSQTEKLFF.